The rows below give T cell receptor beta chains drawn from one sample of a study of spatial heterogeneity in lung cancer. TCRdb reanalysed the 5' RACE reads using MiXCR and keeps one entry per CDR3 protein. The sample carries several thousand distinct CDR3 sequences, roughly 5.1% recorded once. The starting material was normal lung tissue next to the tumor, obtained at surgery. The receptors here all came from a female donor with early-stage non-small cell lung cancer. Both conserved end residues are part of each CDR3. Fields, in order: D gene, clone size, V gene, J gene, CDR3 DNA, CDR3 protein. D genes are given only for firm matches. Clone sizes are given selectively: once, few, many, or a class where the clone is expanded.

D gene: -
clone size: many
V gene: TRBV7-8
J gene: TRBJ1-1
CDR3 DNA: TGTGCCAGCAGCTTCGGGGATGAAGCTTTCTTT
CDR3 protein: CASSFGDEAFF

D gene: -
clone size: many
V gene: TRBV18
J gene: TRBJ2-2
CDR3 DNA: TGTGCCAGCTCACCCGCACAAGGCTCCGGGGAGCTGTTTTTT
CDR3 protein: CASSPAQGSGELFF

D gene: -
clone size: medium-sized
V gene: TRBV12-3/TRBV12-4
J gene: TRBJ1-5
CDR3 DNA: TGTGCCAGCAGTTTGGGGGGACAGCCCCAGCATTTT
CDR3 protein: CASSLGGQPQHF

D gene: TRBD1
clone size: medium-sized
V gene: TRBV6-6
J gene: TRBJ2-7
CDR3 DNA: TGTGCCAGCAGTACGACAGGGCGGGAGCAGTACTTC
CDR3 protein: CASSTTGREQYF

D gene: TRBD2
clone size: medium-sized
V gene: TRBV11-2
J gene: TRBJ2-2
CDR3 DNA: TGTGCCAGCAGCCTCATGACTAGCGGGAACACCGGGGAGCTGTTTTTT
CDR3 protein: CASSLMTSGNTGELFF

D gene: -
clone size: many
V gene: TRBV7-2
J gene: TRBJ2-7
CDR3 DNA: TGTGCCAGCAGCCCACTGGGCAGCGCCAGCTCCTACGAGCAGTACTTC
CDR3 protein: CASSPLGSASSYEQYF

D gene: TRBD2
clone size: medium-sized
V gene: TRBV6-5
J gene: TRBJ2-1
CDR3 DNA: TGTGCCAGCAGTTATGGCGGGAGGAACTACAATGAGCAGTTCTTC
CDR3 protein: CASSYGGRNYNEQFF

D gene: -
clone size: many
V gene: TRBV20-1
J gene: TRBJ2-7
CDR3 DNA: TGCAGTGCTAGAGATCAGGTACAAAACTACGAGCAGTACTTC
CDR3 protein: CSARDQVQNYEQYF

D gene: -
clone size: medium-sized
V gene: TRBV5-1
J gene: TRBJ2-7
CDR3 DNA: TGCGCCAGCAGACCACTTGACTTAACCTACGAGCAGTACTTC
CDR3 protein: CASRPLDLTYEQYF

D gene: -
clone size: many
V gene: TRBV5-1
J gene: TRBJ2-3
CDR3 DNA: TGCGCCAGCAGCTTGGATGATACGCAGTATTTT
CDR3 protein: CASSLDDTQYF

D gene: -
clone size: medium-sized
V gene: TRBV6-6
J gene: TRBJ2-7
CDR3 DNA: TGTGCCAGCAACGAACGACAGGCCAGCTCCTACGAGCAGTACTTC
CDR3 protein: CASNERQASSYEQYF

D gene: TRBD2
clone size: medium-sized
V gene: TRBV7-6
J gene: TRBJ2-2
CDR3 DNA: TGTGCCAGCTCTAGCGGTAACACCGGGGAGCTGTTTTTT
CDR3 protein: CASSSGNTGELFF

D gene: TRBD1
clone size: medium-sized
V gene: TRBV20-1
J gene: TRBJ1-1
CDR3 DNA: TGCAGTGCCACGAAAGGGACAGGGTACACTGAAGCTTTCTTT
CDR3 protein: CSATKGTGYTEAFF

D gene: -
clone size: medium-sized
V gene: TRBV12-3/TRBV12-4
J gene: TRBJ2-3
CDR3 DNA: TGTGCCAGCAGGGACGCGGCCGGGGTGGTCACAGATACGCAGTATTTT
CDR3 protein: CASRDAAGVVTDTQYF

D gene: TRBD2
clone size: medium-sized
V gene: TRBV20-1
J gene: TRBJ2-7
CDR3 DNA: TGCAGTGCTAGAGTGACTAGCGGGGAGGAGCAGTACTTC
CDR3 protein: CSARVTSGEEQYF

D gene: -
clone size: few
V gene: TRBV20-1
J gene: TRBJ2-3
CDR3 DNA: TGCAGTGCCTTCCCCGGGGGACGAGGGACAGATACGCAGTATTTT
CDR3 protein: CSAFPGGRGTDTQYF

D gene: -
clone size: many
V gene: TRBV28
J gene: TRBJ2-1
CDR3 DNA: TGTGCCAGCAGTTTGCCCCAGGGGAATGAGCAGTTCTTC
CDR3 protein: CASSLPQGNEQFF

D gene: -
clone size: many
V gene: TRBV10-3
J gene: TRBJ2-3
CDR3 DNA: TGTGCCATCACCCCTGGGGAGGGGGCCCGGCCAGATACGCAGTATTTT
CDR3 protein: CAITPGEGARPDTQYF

D gene: TRBD1
clone size: few
V gene: TRBV6-5
J gene: TRBJ2-7
CDR3 DNA: TGTGCCAGCTCGGGACAGGGCCGAGAGCAGTACTTC
CDR3 protein: CASSGQGREQYF

D gene: -
clone size: medium-sized
V gene: TRBV20-1
J gene: TRBJ1-1
CDR3 DNA: TGCAGTGCTAGGGAGAACACTGAAGCTTTCTTT
CDR3 protein: CSARENTEAFF

D gene: -
clone size: medium-sized
V gene: TRBV27
J gene: TRBJ2-2
CDR3 DNA: TGTGCCAGCAGATTCCTGGGCGGAACCGGGGAGCTGTTTTTT
CDR3 protein: CASRFLGGTGELFF

D gene: -
clone size: few
V gene: TRBV11-2
J gene: TRBJ2-3
CDR3 DNA: TGTGCCAGCAGCTTCGGTAGAAACACAGATACGCAGTATTTT
CDR3 protein: CASSFGRNTDTQYF

D gene: TRBD2
clone size: many
V gene: TRBV20-1
J gene: TRBJ2-1
CDR3 DNA: TGCAGTGCTAGAGATCCGGGACTAGCGGGGAATGAGCAGTTCTTC
CDR3 protein: CSARDPGLAGNEQFF

D gene: -
clone size: many
V gene: TRBV7-2
J gene: TRBJ2-5
CDR3 DNA: TGTGCCAGCACTGGGGTTCCGAAGGAGACCCAGTACTTC
CDR3 protein: CASTGVPKETQYF

D gene: -
clone size: -
V gene: TRBV29-1
J gene: TRBJ2-2
CDR3 DNA: TGCAGCGGGATTTGGGGGCTCGCCGGGGAGCTGTTTTTT
CDR3 protein: CSGIWGLAGELFF

D gene: -
clone size: medium-sized
V gene: TRBV7-2
J gene: TRBJ1-1
CDR3 DNA: TGTGCCAGCAGCTTGGTAAATGCGGGGACTGAAGCTTTCTTT
CDR3 protein: CASSLVNAGTEAFF

D gene: TRBD2
clone size: medium-sized
V gene: TRBV4-1
J gene: TRBJ2-2
CDR3 DNA: TGCGCCAGCAGCCAATCCGTACTGCGAGCGGGAGAGGGTACCGGGGAGCTGTTTTTT
CDR3 protein: CASSQSVLRAGEGTGELFF

D gene: -
clone size: medium-sized
V gene: TRBV7-9
J gene: TRBJ2-1
CDR3 DNA: TGTGCCAGCAGCCTTTCTAACTCCCTTGATGAGCAGTTCTTC
CDR3 protein: CASSLSNSLDEQFF

D gene: TRBD2
clone size: many
V gene: TRBV14
J gene: TRBJ2-1
CDR3 DNA: TGTGCCAGCAGCCAAAGGACTAGCGTGACTTACAATGAGCAGTTCTTC
CDR3 protein: CASSQRTSVTYNEQFF

D gene: -
clone size: medium-sized
V gene: TRBV20-1
J gene: TRBJ1-5
CDR3 DNA: TGCAGTGCTAGGCTGGGGGCGGCTCAGCCCCAGCATTTT
CDR3 protein: CSARLGAAQPQHF

D gene: TRBD1
clone size: many
V gene: TRBV2
J gene: TRBJ2-3
CDR3 DNA: TGTGCCAGCAGTTTATTGACAGGGCCAGATACGCAGTATTTT
CDR3 protein: CASSLLTGPDTQYF